This T cell receptor (beta chain) came from a study of blood T cells in healthy people across ages (dated by TCRdb to the mid-2010s). For the study in its entirety: In model experiments, roughly one uniquely barcoded TCR beta cDNA molecule per two T cells was captured by template switching. For two donors (one aged 18 to 29 and one aged 80 or older), the study analyzed two additional independent replicas of 1 million unique cDNA reads from the same blood draw. Donors were grouped into four age groups: young (average approximately 15 years), middle-aged (under 40), aged (around 60) and long-lived (around 80). To track age-related changes in TCR beta repertoire diversity, the study relied on deep sequencing normalized with unique cDNA molecular identifiers. To avoid experimental bias, donors of different ages were spread randomly across the sequencing lanes. The full study reports these points: Compared with the aged group, the long-lived group had more naive CD4+ T cells, fewer expanded clones and increased TCR diversity, a pattern suggesting age selection. Total diversity estimates from one million sequenced T cells were considered lower bounds and underestimates. Donor CMV infection status was unknown, potentially confounding age-related changes in expanded clonotypes. There was a strong correlation between observed TCR beta diversity and the percentage of naive T cells measured by flow cytometry. Observed TCR beta diversity per million T cells fell roughly linearly with age, and a significant reduction was already apparent by age roughly 40. Since profiling was done on bulk unsorted PBMCs, naive and antigen-experienced compartments could not be conclusively compared.

The germline V gene (reference sequence) supplies CDR1 SGHNT and CDR2 YYREEE. The germline V and J ends show losses of 2 bases and 6 bases respectively, and no gene match explains 5 bases of the junction. From cysteine to phenylalanine, the CDR3 is 14 amino acids long. Of the read, only the CDR3 DNA is kept; its 42 bases are in frame from base 1. A word on this clonotype: The antigen it recognizes is unknown. Within one base of it there is no much larger clone, and no base qualities were kept.

The library was built by means of 5' RACE. Sequencer: Illumina HiSeq 2500. A second 7 to 11 cycle PCR used a sample-barcoded 5' primer and a J-beta primer mix. A template-switch 5' adaptor carrying 12 random nucleotides introduced a unique molecular identifier onto each TCR beta cDNA molecule. At least 3 million CDR3-containing paired-end reads were obtained from each sample. First-strand cDNA synthesis was performed from all RNA using the Mint cDNA synthesis kit, with priming by a TRBC-specific oligonucleotide. Following uracil-DNA glycosylase treatment, all cDNA underwent a first 18-cycle PCR with the universal primers M1SS and BC2_uni_R. For the original study's pipeline: For normalization, 1 million high-quality reads were randomly selected from each sample, with every read carrying a distinct molecular identifier. Instead of being binned into consensus sequences, reads with shared molecular identifiers were discarded. CDR3 identification, clonotype clustering and error correction used MiTCR with a Q25 quality threshold and the strictest error-elimination algorithm. A nonparametric unseen species model with Euler transformation was used to estimate a lower bound on total TCR beta diversity. Using fastp at Q25 and MiXCR, TCRdb reprocessed the public reads and kept productive beta chains. One record per CDR3 amino acid sequence lists the most common genes and DNA. The V and J calls and clone size are TCRdb's, not the authors'. The table for this sample lists 1.2 million to 1.5 million distinct CDR3 sequences; approximately 59% of them were counted only once. The ten top clones hold about 6.3% of the sample.

The donors were roughly 38 Caucasian individuals from Russia, aged 6 to 90 years, who were systemically healthy. Each donor gave ten milliliters of peripheral blood, drawn into EDTA-treated Vacutainer tubes. Ficoll-Paque density-gradient centrifugation was used to isolate PBMCs, with at least 6.5 million per sample. Total RNA was extracted from PBMCs with Trizol reagent, with at least 6 micrograms obtained per sample. Naive CD45RAhigh/CD27high T cell percentages were measured by flow cytometry on a PBMC aliquot from every donor. The sequenced sample consisted of blood. The receptor's source is a man between 18 and 29 years old in good health. The V and J genes are TRBV5-4 and TRBJ2-7; 10 nucleotides in the junction match TRBD2. This receptor carries the CDR3 CASSFASGSREQYF. The bases are TGTGCCAGCAGCTTCGCTAGCGGGAGCCGCGAGCAGTACTTC.